Presented here are 6 T cell receptor beta chains from one specimen sequenced in a study of shared clonotypes between healthy human individuals. The naive CD8 population came from CD45RO-negative cells selected for CCR7, without terminally differentiated effector memory CD45RA+ cells. Profiling relied on immunoSEQ multiplex PCR, and the TCRdb table lists in-frame clones only, not all of them. The data hold approximately 810,000 clones, with more than 85% observed a single time. Sequenced material: naive CD8+ T cells sorted from blood. These receptor sequences come from a man aged 25 to 40 in good health.

The V gene is TRBV11-3, the J gene TRBJ2-1; D is undetermined. CDR1 is SGHNT and CDR2 is YENEEA in the germline V gene. The CDR3 has 15 residues. Trimming took 0 bases from V and 1 from J, leaving 7 bases between them. This CDR3 is CASSLDPGSYNEQFF. The CDR3 DNA reads as TGTGCCAGCAGCTTAGACCCGGGTTCCTACAATGAGCAGTTCTTC.

The chain combines TRBV6-6 with TRBJ1-1; D gene unclear. The V end was cut by 2 bases, the J end by 0 bases, with 4 bases between. CDR3 size: 13 residues. Germline V gene data show CDR1 as MNHNY and CDR2 as SVGAGI (reference sequence). The CDR3 sequence: CASSYRVNTEAFF. The CDR3, as DNA: TGTGCCAGCAGTTACAGGGTGAACACTGAAGCTTTCTTT.

The table lists this clone with a few counts. J is TRBJ2-5 and V is TRBV5-6; D is uncertain. Trimming pared 3 bases from V and 1 base from J, leaving 10 bases between. Germline lookup yields CDR1 SGHDT and CDR2 YYEEEE. CDR3 length: 14 amino acids. CDR3 amino acids: CASSSSWGQETQYF. CDR3 nucleotide sequence: TGTGCCAGCAGCTCAAGTTGGGGCCAAGAGACCCAGTACTTC.

V usage is TRBV7-8 and J usage is TRBJ2-2; 8 bases are shared with TRBD2. With 0 bases clipped from V and 0 bases from J, the junction kept 9 bases outside the gene matches. CDR3 length: 19 residues. Germline CDR1 SGHVS, CDR2 FQNEAQ. The CDR3 bases are TGTGCCAGCAGCTTAGCAGTAGCGGGGAGAGTCGCGAACACCGGGGAGCTGTTTTTT. Amino acids: CASSLAVAGRVANTGELFF.

This chain links TRBV27 with TRBJ2-1, with 7 bases that match TRBD1. The germline V gene has CDR1 MNHEY and CDR2 SMNVEV (reference sequence). This CDR3 comprises 15 residues. Losses at the gene ends were 2 bases for V and 1 base for J; bases not matched to a gene: 2. CDR3 loop: CASSLDRVSYNEQFF. In DNA form, the CDR3 reads TGTGCCAGCAGTTTAGACAGGGTATCCTACAATGAGCAGTTCTTC.

V gene TRBV27 combines with J gene TRBJ2-1; 15 bases fit TRBD2. The CDR3 is made up of 20 amino acids. Trimming at V came to 5 bases and at J to 4 bases, leaving 15 bases not matched to a gene. Germline lookup yields CDR1 MNHEY and CDR2 SMNVEV (reference sequence). In DNA form, the CDR3 reads TGTGCCAGCAGTCGCCAAACTTCCGGGACTAGCGGGAGGCAATACAATGAGCAGTTCTTC. Translated, it gives CASSRQTSGTSGRQYNEQFF.